Presented here are 14 T cell receptor beta chains from one specimen sequenced in a study of blood T cell repertoires in COVID-19. Clones were sequenced by immunoSEQ multiplex PCR, and TCRdb holds only the in-frame ones, with some missing. The data hold about 130,000 clones, with 65% to 85% observed a single time. Material: peripheral blood. These receptors all stem from a man aged 25-40 years with COVID-19, enrolled during active disease.

This chain links TRBV11-1 with TRBJ2-5; TRBD2 is a possible D gene (5 bases). Germline V lookup: CDR1 SGHAT, CDR2 FQDESV (reference sequence). V lost 1 base, J lost 5 bases, and 17 bases lay in between. This CDR3 comprises 16 residues. In nucleotides, the CDR3 is TGTGCCAGCAGCTTAGAATCGACTGGGAGCGCGGAGACCCAGTACTTC. This encodes CASSLESTGSAETQYF.

The CDR3 DNA reads as TGTGCCAGCAGCAATTGGAAACGGGAGAACTCTGGAAACACCATATATTTT. The encoded protein is CASSNWKRENSGNTIYF. The rearrangement uses TRBV21-1 and TRBJ1-3. TRBV21-1 represents a pseudogene. This CDR3 is built from 17 residues.

The chain links TRBV6-6 to TRBJ2-6; TRBD1 might be the D (5 bases). CDR3 length equals 17 residues. CDR1 and CDR2 (germline): MNHNY, SVGAGI (reference sequence). Trimming pared 5 bases from V and 2 bases from J, leaving 16 bases between. CDR3 sequence reads: CASSHKAAGTGANVLTF. As DNA, the CDR3 is TGTGCCAGCAGTCATAAGGCAGCAGGGACTGGGGCCAACGTCCTGACTTTC.

The chain has TRBV27 and TRBJ2-1; D perhaps matches TRBD1 (6 bases). There are 15 residues in the CDR3. Germline CDR1 and CDR2: MNHEY and SMNVEV (reference sequence). The germline V and J ends were trimmed by 7 bases and 0 bases, with 13 bases remaining between them. In nucleotides, the CDR3 is TGTGCCAGCAACCTACAGGGTAGCTCCTACAATGAGCAGTTCTTC. This codes for CASNLQGSSYNEQFF.

The chain has TRBV5-1 and TRBJ2-2; 9 bases fit TRBD1. Trimming took 0 bases from V and 3 from J; bases not matched to a gene: 0. This CDR3 has 15 amino acids. Germline-derived CDR1 and CDR2 are SGHRS and YFSETQ. The CDR3 loop is CASSLGQGDTGELFF. The DNA of the CDR3 is TGCGCCAGCAGCTTGGGACAGGGGGACACCGGGGAGCTGTTTTTT.

The chain employs TRBV30 and TRBJ2-7; D is perhaps TRBD2 (6 bases). V gave up 2 bases and J gave up 3 bases, with 14 bases separating them. The CDR3 runs to 14 residues. In germline, CDR1 is GTSNPN, CDR2 SVGIG (reference sequence). This CDR3 is CAWSTGLFSYEQYF. The CDR3 DNA reads as TGTGCCTGGAGTACGGGACTTTTCAGCTACGAGCAGTACTTC.

This clone has just one count. This chain uses TRBV27 with TRBJ2-7; D uncertain. The CDR3 runs 13 residues. From germline, CDR1 is MNHEY and CDR2 SMNVEV (reference sequence). Trimming took 5 bases from V and 0 from J, leaving 8 bases between them. CDR3 sequence: CASSPDVSYEQYF. CDR3 DNA sequence: TGTGCCAGCAGTCCAGATGTCTCCTACGAGCAGTACTTC.

This chain joins TRBV6-2 or TRBV6-3 and TRBJ1-5; 9 bases are a match to TRBD1. Looked up from germline, CDR1 is MNHEY and CDR2 is SVGEGT. Germline trimming cut 5 bases from V and 7 bases from J; bases unmatched to any gene: 6. CDR3 length equals 14 residues. The CDR3 DNA sequence: TGTGCCAGCAGTAGACCGGGACAGGGACAGCCCCAGCATTTT. Its protein is CASSRPGQGQPQHF.

The V call is TRBV10-2, the J call TRBJ2-1; TRBD2 agrees at 10 bases. Germline V gene data show CDR1 as WSHSY and CDR2 as SAAADI. The length of the CDR3 is 14 residues. Trimming took 5 bases from V and 6 from J; bases not matched to a gene: 4. CDR3 amino acids: CASSLAGVGNEQFF. For the CDR3, the DNA is TGCGCCAGCAGTCTAGCGGGAGTCGGCAATGAGCAGTTCTTC.

Here the CDR3 reads CASSLDRGGQLNEKLFF. As DNA, the CDR3 is TGTGCCAGCAGCTTAGATAGGGGCGGACAGCTGAATGAAAAACTGTTTTTT. This chain uses TRBV7-9 with TRBJ1-4, with D tentatively TRBD1 (6 bases). The CDR3 contains 17 residues. Germline loops: CDR1 SEHNR, CDR2 FQNEAQ (reference sequence). Between the trimmed V and J ends, which lost 1 base and 5 bases, there was a span of 17 bases.

This clone appeared a single time. The V and J genes are TRBV5-1 and TRBJ2-7, with TRBD2 identical over 7 bases. The CDR3 loop spans 15 amino acids. Germline lookup yields CDR1 SGHRS and CDR2 YFSETQ. Unmatched junction bases numbered 8, after V lost 0 bases and J lost 5 bases. The CDR3 DNA follows: TGCGCCAGCAGCTTGGTCGGCGGCGGGGGTCACGAGCAGTACTTC. Protein product: CASSLVGGGGHEQYF.

This clone was detected only a few times. The V call is TRBV28, the J call TRBJ1-2, with 8 bases aligning to TRBD1. The CDR3 runs 14 residues. J was trimmed by 3 bases and V by 6 bases; bases with no gene match: 6. CDR1 and CDR2 (germline): MDHEN, SYDVKM. CDR3 in amino acids: CASSGTGGYYGYTF. In DNA, the CDR3 is TGTGCCAGCAGCGGGACAGGAGGGTACTATGGCTACACCTTC.

This chain uses TRBV6-5 with TRBJ2-5, with D possibly being TRBD2 (6 bases). The CDR3 is 13 amino acids. Germline lookup yields CDR1 MNHEY and CDR2 SVGAGI. V lost 4 bases and J 2 bases, leaving 8 bases between the germline ends. CDR3 nucleotides: TGTGCCAGCAGTTCACTAGCACAAGAGACCCAGTACTTC. Its protein product is CASSSLAQETQYF.

This clone has only a few counts. The chain combines TRBV12-5 with TRBJ2-3; 11 bases agree with TRBD1. Germline V lookup: CDR1 LGHNT, CDR2 FRNRAP. The junction had 6 bases not matched to a gene; V was cut back by 4 bases and J by 3 bases. The CDR3 has 16 residues. CDR3 region: CASGSGQGVGTDTQYF. The DNA for the CDR3 is TGTGCTAGTGGTTCGGGACAGGGGGTAGGAACAGATACGCAGTATTTT.